Below are 20 T cell receptor beta chains sequenced from a single sample in a study of blood T cell repertoires in COVID-19. Method: immunoSEQ multiplex PCR; TCRdb's copy keeps in-frame clones and lacks some. The sample holds approximately 120,000 clones, about 90% seen once. The source material was peripheral blood. The receptors were sampled from a human donor in a cohort sampled during active COVID-19.

This clone appeared a single time. The chain joins TRBV2 to TRBJ1-2; 7 bases are a match to TRBD1. Germline values: CDR1 SNHLY, CDR2 FYNNEI. J gave up 2 bases and V 3 bases, and 9 bases lay outside the gene matches. The CDR3 runs to 16 residues. CDR3 DNA sequence: TGTGCCAGCAGTGACCGGGACAGAGCATTAAACTATGGCTACACCTTC. As protein: CASSDRDRALNYGYTF.

The rearrangement uses TRBV12-3 or TRBV12-4 and TRBJ2-3; a possible D gene is TRBD2 (6 bases). V was pared by 4 bases and J by 7 bases, with 9 bases between. This CDR3 has 12 amino acids. CDR3 in amino acids: CASSSSVNTQYF. CDR3 nucleotides: TGTGCCAGCAGTTCTAGCGTGAATACGCAGTATTTT.

DNA of the CDR3: TGTGCCAGCAGCTTAGCGGTAGCAGATACGCAGTATTTT. Encoded protein: CASSLAVADTQYF. The chain carries TRBV7-2 and TRBJ2-3, with D unclear. Trimming took 0 bases from V and 4 from J, leaving 5 bases between them. CDR1 and CDR2 (germline): SGHTA, FQGNSA. This CDR3 has 13 amino acids. Full variable domain (rest looked up from reference TRBV7-2 and TRBJ2-3): GAGVSQSPSNKVTEKGKDVELRCDPISGHTALYWYRQSLGQGLEFLIYFQGNSAPDKSGLPSDRFSAERTGGSVSTLTIQRTQQEDSAVYLCASSLAVADTQYFGPGTRLTVL.

V usage is TRBV27 and J usage is TRBJ2-3; 12 bases line up with TRBD2. Looked up from germline, CDR1 is MNHEY and CDR2 is SMNVEV (reference sequence). V lost 7 bases to trimming and J lost 1 base; unmatched junction nucleotides: 9. This CDR3 is 17 amino acids long. The CDR3 protein is CASTSVPSGRGTDTQYF. The CDR3 coding sequence is TGTGCCAGCACCTCTGTCCCTAGCGGGAGGGGCACAGATACGCAGTATTTT.

The chain couples TRBV14 to TRBJ2-7; 11 bases are a match to TRBD1. CDR3 length: 17 residues. After removal of 0 bases from V and 10 bases from J, the junction contained 14 bases not matched to a gene. The germline V gene encodes CDR1 SGHDN and CDR2 FVKESK. CDR3 DNA: TGTGCCAGCAGCCAAGAGATTAACCGGGACAGGGGGAATGAACAGTACTTC. It codes for CASSQEINRDRGNEQYF.

The chain is built from TRBV28 and TRBJ2-5; D perhaps matches TRBD1 (6 bases). This CDR3 has 13 residues. Deletions cut 2 bases from V and 6 bases from J, with 10 bases between. The germline V gene has CDR1 MDHEN and CDR2 SYDVKM. The CDR3 DNA reads TGTGCCAGCAGTTTAGGGGACAAAAAGACCCAGTACTTC. It codes for CASSLGDKKTQYF.

J is TRBJ2-2 and V is TRBV19; 10 bases are shared with TRBD1. Per the germline V gene, CDR1 is LNHDA and CDR2 is SQIVND (reference sequence). V was pared by 5 bases and J by 3 bases, with 9 bases of the junction left unmatched. This CDR3 is built from 17 residues. The CDR3 reads CASSLTGTGADTGELFF. The CDR3 coding sequence is TGTGCCAGTAGTCTAACCGGGACAGGGGCGGACACCGGGGAGCTGTTTTTT.

J is TRBJ1-2 and V is TRBV27; no reliable D call. Germline V lookup: CDR1 MNHEY, CDR2 SMNVEV (reference sequence). V gave up 2 bases and J gave up 6 bases, with 16 bases separating them. This CDR3 comprises 15 residues. CDR3: CASSLDSRGRNGYTF. Written as DNA, the CDR3 is TGTGCCAGCAGTTTAGATTCGCGGGGTAGGAATGGCTACACCTTC.

DNA of the CDR3: TGTGCCAGCAGTGACGGCGGGGGGGCCACAGATACGCAGTATTTT. Protein product: CASSDGGGATDTQYF. The J gene is TRBJ2-3, the V gene TRBV6-4; TRBD2 matches at 9 bases. The junction had 2 bases not matched to a gene; V was cut back by 2 bases and J by 2 bases. The CDR3 has 15 residues. Germline lookup yields CDR1 MRHNA and CDR2 SNTAGT.

This rearrangement joins TRBV5-1 to TRBJ2-2; TRBD2 matches 11 bases. Per germline, CDR1 SGHRS and CDR2 YFSETQ. The CDR3 totals 20 residues. The V segment lost 3 bases and the J segment 5 bases; nucleotides outside the gene matches: 18. The DNA for the CDR3 is TGCGCCAGCAGCTCAACCCAAAAGTTTACTAGCGGGAGAGTGACCGGGGAGCTGTTTTTT. Amino acids: CASSSTQKFTSGRVTGELFF.

The J gene is TRBJ2-2, the V gene TRBV10-3; 10 nucleotides align to TRBD1. The CDR3 loop spans 17 amino acids. The trim removed 0 bases at V and 6 bases at J, leaving 7 bases unmatched. Germline loops: CDR1 ENHRY, CDR2 SYGVKD. Here the CDR3 reads CAISESPGQGSAGELFF. CDR3 DNA: TGTGCCATCAGTGAGTCCCCGGGACAGGGGAGCGCCGGGGAGCTGTTTTTT.

This chain uses TRBV7-2 with TRBJ2-1; 7 nucleotides agree with TRBD2. The trim removed 1 base at V and 1 base at J, leaving 4 bases unmatched. CDR3 length: 16 residues. Germline V CDR1 and CDR2: SGHTA, FQGNSA. CDR3 sequence: CASSLEGGGSYNEQFF. The CDR3 DNA reads as TGTGCCAGCAGCTTAGAGGGCGGGGGTTCCTACAATGAGCAGTTCTTC.

The DNA of the CDR3 is TGTGCCAGCAGCAACGGTAGGAGTCAGCCCCAGCATTTT. Translation gives CASSNGRSQPQHF. This rearrangement joins TRBV21-1 to TRBJ1-5. TRBV21-1 is assigned pseudogene status. The CDR3 sequence is 13 residues long.

This rearrangement joins TRBV25-1 to TRBJ2-2, with 9 bases fitting TRBD1. V lost 3 bases to trimming and J lost 6 bases; unmatched junction nucleotides: 14. Germline assignment: CDR1 MGHDK and CDR2 SYGVNS. This CDR3 is 18 amino acids long. CDR3: CASSESRDRVLGPGELFF. The DNA for the CDR3 is TGTGCCAGCAGTGAGTCCCGGGACAGGGTACTAGGACCCGGGGAGCTGTTTTTT.

The rearrangement joins TRBV3-1 (or the pseudogene TRBV3-2) to TRBJ2-3; no clear D. This CDR3 comprises 13 residues. Trimming pared 0 bases from V and 11 bases from J, leaving 12 bases between. The germline V gene has CDR1 LGHDT and CDR2 YNNKEL (reference sequence). For the CDR3, the DNA is TGTGCCAGCAGCCAAGATGCGGTAGTCATGCAGTATTTT. Translated, it gives CASSQDAVVMQYF.

This chain joins TRBV5-1 and TRBJ1-4; D unclear. V dropped 3 bases and J dropped 4 bases, with 13 bases sitting between them. Germline V gene sequence: CDR1 SGHRS, CDR2 YFSETQ. The CDR3 covers 15 residues. CDR3 protein: CASSSSGLFNEKLFF. The CDR3 DNA sequence: TGCGCCAGCAGCTCATCAGGACTTTTTAATGAAAAACTGTTTTTT.

The chain has TRBV6-4 and TRBJ1-2, with TRBD1 matching over 7 bases. The V gene's germline CDR1 is MRHNA and CDR2 SNTAGT. This CDR3 spans 15 amino acids. Germline trimming cut 5 bases from V and 4 bases from J; bases unmatched to any gene: 10. CDR3 sequence: CASSPTPGTVYGYTF. CDR3 nucleotide sequence: TGTGCCAGCAGTCCGACACCCGGGACAGTCTATGGCTACACCTTC.

The chain joins TRBV4-2 to TRBJ1-3, with 7 bases matching TRBD1. This CDR3 contains 15 residues. Germline lookup yields CDR1 LGHNA and CDR2 YNFKEQ. After removal of 3 bases from V and 7 bases from J, the junction contained 9 bases not matched to a gene. The CDR3 DNA follows: TGTGCCAGCAGCCAGGGGACAGATCGAGGGAACACCATATATTTT. It encodes CASSQGTDRGNTIYF.

The chain carries TRBV6-5 and TRBJ1-5, with a weak D call TRBD1 (6 bases). The germline CDR1 and CDR2 sequences are MNHEY and SVGAGI. V lost 6 bases and J 2 bases, leaving 14 bases between the germline ends. The CDR3 covers 15 residues. CDR3 amino acids: CASRQRDIGNQPQHF. In nucleotides, the CDR3 is TGTGCCAGCAGACAACGGGACATTGGCAATCAGCCCCAGCATTTT.

This chain links TRBV15 with TRBJ1-5, with D possibly TRBD1 on 6 matching bases. Trimming shortened V by 5 bases and J by 6 bases, and 23 bases separated the two germline ends. Germline CDR1 is LNHNV and CDR2 is YYDKDF (reference sequence). CDR3 length: 17 residues. CDR3 loop: CATSGRETDRRGQPQHF. The CDR3 bases are TGTGCCACCAGCGGCCGGGAAACTGACAGGCGCGGTCAGCCCCAGCATTTT.